This T cell receptor (beta chain) was identified in a study of CD8 T cells in Susac syndrome. Whole-study context: At the time of blood draw, patients with Susac syndrome were therapy-naive, receiving corticosteroids, or receiving intravenous immunoglobulin alone.

Between the trimmed V and J ends, which lost 1 base and 6 bases, there was a span of 6 bases. CDR3 length equals 12 residues. The germline V gene encodes CDR1 SGHAT and CDR2 FQNNGV. Negative isolation was applied to CD8+ and CD4+ T cells, and FACS enrichment was applied to TEMRA cells. Random hexamers were used to reverse transcribe an amount of about 0.5 to 1 ug RNA. Amplification of the TCR beta CDR3 was carried out by immunoSEQ multiplex PCR, which spanned a total of 54 Vbeta and 13 Jbeta segments. TCRdb reprocessed the immunoSEQ multiplex PCR reads with MiXCR, giving one entry per CDR3 protein. The data show around 230,000 distinct CDR3 sequences, with 90% to 96% seen just once and roughly 0.1% held by the top ten.

Sequencing was carried out using CD4+ T cells from PBMCs. The rearrangement links TRBV11-2 to TRBJ1-2, with no clear D. The TCR originated in a human donor with Susac syndrome. CDR3 nucleotide sequence: TGTGCCAGCAGCTTAGCCAACCATGGCTACACCTTC. Translating it yields CASSLANHGYTF. The variable domain in full, completed from reference TRBV11-2 and TRBJ1-2, reads EAGVAQSPRYKIIEKRQSVAFWCNPISGHATLYWYQQILGQGPKLLIQFQNNGVVDDSQLPKDRFSAERLKGVDSTLKIQPAKLEDSAVYLCASSLANHGYTFGSGTRLTVV.